A single sample gave rise to the 25 T cell receptor beta chains below, sequenced in a study of shared clonotypes between healthy human individuals. TCRdb keeps only in-frame clones here, not all; method: immunoSEQ multiplex PCR. The sample yields 450,000 to 500,000 clones, around 80% seen once. Sequenced material: PBMCs. The origin of the receptors is a middle-aged woman in good health. Some clones in this sample may be carry-over from other donors' samples.

As regards this clone: This sample also contains other DNA sequences that code for the same CDR3. The rearrangement joins TRBV20-1 to TRBJ2-3; no firm D call. CDR1 is DFQATT and CDR2 is SNEGSKA in the germline V gene (reference sequence). The V gene lost 3 bases and the J gene lost 4 bases, with 5 bases spanning the gap. The CDR3 spans 11 residues. Written as DNA, the CDR3 is TGCAGTGCTAGCCTAGCAGATACGCAGTATTTT. Protein: CSASLADTQYF.

This clone showed up just a few times. The chain carries TRBV9 and TRBJ2-3; 13 bases line up with TRBD2. Germline V gene sequence: CDR1 SGDLS, CDR2 YYNGEE. V dropped 7 bases and J dropped 3; count of bases not matched to a gene: 11. The length of the CDR3 is 17 residues. CDR3 sequence (DNA): TGTGCCAGCGGCCCTCGGACTAGCGGGAGAGCAACAGATACGCAGTATTTT. This codes for CASGPRTSGRATDTQYF.

A single count supports this clone. Other DNA sequences from this sample encode an identical CDR3 as well. The rearrangement uses TRBV5-1 and TRBJ2-3, with a possible D match to TRBD1 (6 bases). The CDR3 runs 15 residues. Germline V gene data show CDR1 as SGHRS and CDR2 as YFSETQ. The V end was cut by 0 bases, the J end by 0 bases, with 8 bases between. Here the CDR3 DNA reads TGCGCCAGCAGCTTGGGACAGGCGAGCACAGATACGCAGTATTTT. Its translation: CASSLGQASTDTQYF.

This clone has just one count. The V gene is TRBV7-2, the J gene TRBJ2-2; D ambiguous. The germline CDR1 and CDR2 sequences are SGHTA and FQGNSA. The V gene lost 5 bases and the J gene lost 1 base, with 8 bases spanning the gap. This CDR3 region has 14 residues. The CDR3 coding sequence is TGTGCCAGCAGCGGTAACCTGAACACCGGGGAGCTGTTTTTT. Amino acid sequence: CASSGNLNTGELFF.

The genes are TRBV29-1 and TRBJ2-2, with 8 bases aligning to TRBD1. The CDR3 spans 12 residues. The germline V gene has CDR1 SQVTM and CDR2 ANQGSEA. Germline trimming cut 7 bases from V and 6 bases from J; bases unmatched to any gene: 4. Written as DNA, the CDR3 is TGCAGCGGTAACAGGGGGGCCGGGGAGCTGTTTTTT. It translates to CSGNRGAGELFF.

The chain carries TRBV5-4 and TRBJ1-6; a possible D gene is TRBD1 (6 bases). The ends were cut back, 4 bases at V and 9 bases at J, with 14 bases in the middle. The V gene's germline CDR1 is SGHNT and CDR2 YYREEE (reference sequence). The CDR3 is made up of 14 amino acids. As DNA, the CDR3 is TGTGCCAGCAGCCTGGGGGGGCTGGGTTCACCCCTCCACTTT. It encodes CASSLGGLGSPLHF.

The rearrangement uses TRBV7-2 and TRBJ1-4; D remains ambiguous. Deletions cut 1 base from V and 8 bases from J, with 17 bases between. This CDR3 has 16 residues. Germline V lookup: CDR1 SGHTA, CDR2 FQGNSA. The CDR3 bases are TGTGCCAGCAGCTTAGGAAGTGCTGAATTGGGCGAAAAACTGTTTTTT. Residues: CASSLGSAELGEKLFF.

This clone came up once. V usage is TRBV28 and J usage is TRBJ2-7; D gene ambiguous. This CDR3 contains 12 residues. Per the germline V gene, CDR1 is MDHEN and CDR2 is SYDVKM. V was shortened by 3 bases and J by 6 bases, with 9 bases between the two germline ends. The CDR3 sequence: CASSLSRAEQYF. CDR3 sequence (DNA): TGTGCCAGCAGTTTGTCCAGAGCCGAGCAGTACTTC.

The chain joins TRBV15 to TRBJ2-6; the match to TRBD2 covers 8 bases. With 7 bases clipped from V and 0 bases from J, the junction kept 5 bases outside the gene matches. The CDR3 loop spans 16 amino acids. The V gene's germline CDR1 is LNHNV and CDR2 YYDKDF (reference sequence). The CDR3 sequence is CATKLAGFSGANVLTF. DNA for the CDR3: TGTGCCACCAAGCTAGCGGGTTTCTCTGGGGCCAACGTCCTGACTTTC.

The chain employs TRBV5-1 and TRBJ2-7; 11 positions match TRBD1. This CDR3 comprises 15 residues. V shed 4 bases, J shed 3 bases, and the junction held 6 bases outside the gene matches. In germline, CDR1 is SGHRS, CDR2 YFSETQ. CDR3 sequence: CASSLGQGVIYEQYF. The DNA of the CDR3 is TGCGCCAGCAGCCTGGGACAGGGGGTAATCTACGAGCAGTACTTC.

The genes are TRBV27 and TRBJ2-5, with D perhaps matching TRBD2 (5 bases). CDR3 length: 15 residues. The germline V gene encodes CDR1 MNHEY and CDR2 SMNVEV (reference sequence). Trimming removed 6 bases at V and 0 bases at J, with 14 bases between. CDR3 residues: CASSINWGDQETQYF. CDR3 DNA: TGTGCCAGCAGCATCAACTGGGGAGACCAAGAGACCCAGTACTTC.

The chain joins TRBV6-5 to TRBJ2-7; 11 bases agree with TRBD2. V trimming: 5 bases; J trimming: 5 bases; junction bases outside the gene matches: 8. Germline V gene data show CDR1 as MNHEY and CDR2 as SVGAGI. The CDR3 extends over 15 amino acids. CDR3 bases: TGTGCCAGCAGTCGGGGGACTAGCGGCAGGGACGAGCAGTACTTC. Translated, it gives CASSRGTSGRDEQYF.

This clone was seen more than once but under ten times. This chain joins TRBV2 and TRBJ2-2, with TRBD1 as a possible D gene (5 bases). Looked up from germline, CDR1 is SNHLY and CDR2 is FYNNEI. CDR3 length equals 13 residues. The ends were cut back, 5 bases at V and 6 bases at J, with 10 bases in the middle. CDR3 in DNA: TGTGCCAGCAGTCTAGACAGATCCGGGGAGCTGTTTTTT. Amino acid sequence: CASSLDRSGELFF.

This chain links TRBV5-1 with TRBJ2-6; TRBD1 matches 7 bases. Trimming cost V 4 bases and J 2 bases; bases outside gene matches: 6. Germline V lookup: CDR1 SGHRS, CDR2 YFSETQ. The CDR3 runs 16 residues. This CDR3 reads CASSQRTGAGANVLTF. CDR3 DNA: TGCGCCAGCAGCCAAAGAACAGGGGCTGGGGCCAACGTCCTGACTTTC.

The rearrangement joins TRBV19 to TRBJ2-3; TRBD2 matches 7 bases. V was pared by 5 bases and J by 0 bases, with 5 bases of the junction left unmatched. Looked up from germline, CDR1 is LNHDA and CDR2 is SQIVND (reference sequence). This CDR3 region has 15 residues. The CDR3: CASSPSGISTDTQYF. CDR3 nucleotides: TGTGCCAGTAGTCCAAGCGGGATTAGCACAGATACGCAGTATTTT.

The chain combines TRBV7-9 with TRBJ2-2; a possible D gene is TRBD2 (6 bases). Per the germline V gene, CDR1 is SEHNR and CDR2 is FQNEAQ (reference sequence). CDR3 length equals 16 residues. Trimming left V 5 bases short and J 3 bases short, with 16 bases between. CDR3 coding DNA: TGTGCCAGCAGCGGGCTCGGCGGGGACTACACCGGGGAGCTGTTTTTT. This gives the protein CASSGLGGDYTGELFF.

The rearrangement joins TRBV18 to TRBJ2-5, with TRBD1 matching 10 bases. V was pared by 2 bases and J by 4 bases, with 10 bases of the junction left unmatched. CDR1 KGHSH and CDR2 LQKENI come from the germline V gene. The CDR3 totals 17 residues. CDR3 sequence reads: CASSPTGQGIALETQYF. As DNA, the CDR3 is TGTGCCAGCTCACCAACGGGACAGGGGATTGCTTTAGAGACCCAGTACTTC.

The chain couples TRBV5-1 to TRBJ2-5; D ambiguous. Trimming stripped 2 bases from V and 1 base from J, with 9 bases between. Germline-derived CDR1 and CDR2 are SGHRS and YFSETQ. CDR3 length: 14 amino acids. CDR3: CASSFLSSQETQYF. DNA of the CDR3: TGCGCCAGCAGCTTTCTTTCCAGCCAAGAGACCCAGTACTTC.

Only a few counts were recorded for this clone. V usage is TRBV19 and J usage is TRBJ2-3; 11 bases align to TRBD2. J lost 1 base, V lost 8 bases, and 8 bases had no gene match. Looked up from germline, CDR1 is LNHDA and CDR2 is SQIVND (reference sequence). CDR3 length: 16 amino acids. CDR3 bases: TGTGCCAGTGGATCGACTAGCGGGACGGGCACAGATACGCAGTATTTT. This gives the protein CASGSTSGTGTDTQYF.

This sequence joins TRBV20-1 and TRBJ2-4; D remains unclear. Germline V gene data show CDR1 as DFQATT and CDR2 as SNEGSKA (reference sequence). The ends were cut back, 5 bases at V and 7 bases at J, with 9 bases in the middle. The CDR3 runs to 11 residues. Written as DNA, the CDR3 is TGCAGTGCTCCACTGAGTAACATTCAGTACTTC. Amino acids: CSAPLSNIQYF.

The genes are TRBV19 and TRBJ1-4; 8 bases agree with TRBD1. The V gene end was trimmed by 4 bases and the J gene end by 8 bases; junction bases not matched to a gene: 9. Germline loops: CDR1 LNHDA, CDR2 SQIVND (reference sequence). The CDR3 runs 15 residues. CDR3 sequence: CASSTGQGRQEKLFF. The CDR3, as DNA: TGTGCCAGTAGTACTGGACAGGGACGGCAGGAAAAACTGTTTTTT.

This clone showed up just a few times. CDR3 DNA: TGTGCCAGCAGCCCCCTCCGTTTGGCCGACACCATATATTTT. Its translation is CASSPLRLADTIYF. This chain links TRBV6-5 with TRBJ1-3; D remains ambiguous. CDR3 size: 14 residues. V was clipped by 6 bases and J by 8 bases, with 17 bases between them. The V gene's germline CDR1 is MNHEY and CDR2 SVGAGI.

The chain couples TRBV18 to TRBJ2-3; the D gene is possibly TRBD1 (6 bases). In germline, CDR1 is KGHSH, CDR2 LQKENI. The germline V and J ends were trimmed by 4 bases and 7 bases, with 12 bases remaining between them. This CDR3 spans 13 amino acids. CDR3 coding DNA: TGTGCCAGCTCACAAGGCAGGGGAAATACGCAGTATTTT. Amino acid sequence: CASSQGRGNTQYF.

J is TRBJ2-2 and V is TRBV27; 7 bases line up with TRBD1. CDR1 and CDR2 (germline): MNHEY, SMNVEV (reference sequence). The trim removed 2 bases at V and 7 bases at J, leaving 7 bases unmatched. The CDR3 totals 15 residues. The CDR3 sequence is CASSLRQGVDGELFF. The CDR3 DNA reads as TGTGCCAGCAGTTTAAGGCAGGGGGTTGACGGGGAGCTGTTTTTT.

V is TRBV7-2 and J is TRBJ2-1; D not resolved. Germline assignment: CDR1 SGHTA and CDR2 FQGNSA. The V end was cut by 0 bases, the J end by 5 bases, with 5 bases between. CDR3 length: 13 amino acids. The CDR3 reads CASSLAQHNEQFF. For the CDR3, the DNA is TGTGCCAGCAGCTTAGCACAACACAATGAGCAGTTCTTC.